Listed below are T cell receptor beta chains from one sample, sequenced in a study of monozygotic twins with inflammatory bowel disease. TCRdb derives one entry per CDR3 protein from the 5' RACE reads, leaving out DNA. In all, the sample yields over 150,000 distinct CDR3 sequences. The sequenced sample was blood. All receptors come from a human donor with ulcerative colitis or Crohn's disease, or a healthy co-twin of an affected twin (not recorded which). The CDR3 runs from the conserved cysteine through the conserved F or W.

V gene	J gene	CDR3 protein
TRBV20-1	TRBJ2-7	CSARDLDRGISYEQYF
TRBV10-3	TRBJ1-6	CAISGRTGANSPLHF
TRBV18	TRBJ2-3	CASSPKTGSDTQYF
TRBV6-1	TRBJ2-2	CASSQGPGPRGTGELFF
TRBV7-2	TRBJ2-7	CASSRGDRGSYEQYF
TRBV7-9	TRBJ1-1	CASSPLRDGGSEAFF
TRBV5-1	TRBJ2-7	CASSLSRGAYEQYF
TRBV28	TRBJ1-2	CASSFVGQGWFYGYTF
TRBV11-1	TRBJ2-1	CASSSPGVAGYNEQFF
TRBV10-3	TRBJ2-5	CAISESKEAGETQYF
TRBV20-1	TRBJ2-1	CSADLGLAPSIRSYNEQFF
TRBV5-1	TRBJ1-2	CASSLGQGAHGYTF
TRBV30	TRBJ2-1	CAWSSTSGLISYNEQFF
TRBV29-1	TRBJ2-4	CSGRRGLGIQYF
TRBV5-4	TRBJ1-1	CASSSGTGRSTEAFF
TRBV3-1	TRBJ1-4	CASSQELQGGEKLFF
TRBV29-1	TRBJ2-1	CSVEKVLQEQFF
TRBV25-1	TRBJ1-1	CASSWGRRAFF
TRBV19	TRBJ1-2	CASSLRTGANYGYTF
TRBV27	TRBJ1-1	CASSERGVIGWAFF